Presented here are 10 T cell receptor beta chains from one specimen sequenced in a study of T cells in localized non-small cell lung cancer. The protocol was immunoSEQ multiplex PCR, while the TCRdb copy is restricted to in-frame clones and leaves out a portion. The data contain some 51,000 clones, 70% to 90% of them seen just once; the ten biggest clones take up about 5%. The specimen comprised peripheral blood, sampled before any cancer treatment. Source of these receptors: a woman aged 40 to 75 with stage I lung adenocarcinoma.

The chain has TRBV6-1 and TRBJ2-7; TRBD2 matches at 10 bases. Trimming at V came to 8 bases and at J to 4 bases, leaving 8 bases not matched to a gene. The CDR3 covers 14 residues. Looked up from germline, CDR1 is MNHNS and CDR2 is SASEGT. The CDR3: CASALAGVWYEQYF. CDR3 bases: TGTGCCAGCGCCCTAGCGGGGGTTTGGTACGAGCAGTACTTC.

The J gene is TRBJ1-1, the V gene TRBV5-6; 9 bases are shared with TRBD1. With 3 bases clipped from V and 0 bases from J, the junction kept 3 bases outside the gene matches. This CDR3 contains 15 residues. CDR1 and CDR2 from the germline V gene are SGHDT and YYEEEE. CDR3 in amino acids: CASSSGQGMNTEAFF. The CDR3 DNA is TGTGCCAGCAGCTCCGGACAGGGGATGAACACTGAAGCTTTCTTT.

Here the CDR3 DNA reads TGTGCCAGCAGCTTGAGAGGTTGGGACAGCTATGGCTACACCTTC. Protein sequence: CASSLRGWDSYGYTF. The chain links TRBV5-6 to TRBJ1-2, with TRBD1 matching over 7 bases. The V gene end was trimmed by 1 base and the J gene end by 4 bases; junction bases not matched to a gene: 7. The germline gives CDR1 SGHDT, CDR2 YYEEEE. This CDR3 comprises 15 residues. Variable domain in full (rest from reference TRBV5-6 and TRBJ1-2): DAGVTQSPTHLIKTRGQQVTLRCSPKSGHDTVSWYQQALGQGPQFIFQYYEEEERQRGNFPDRFSGHQFPNYSSELNVNALLLGDSALYLCASSLRGWDSYGYTFGSGTRLTVV.

This clone occurred once. The gene calls are TRBV6-5 and TRBJ1-1, with D hard to call. Germline V CDR1 and CDR2: MNHEY, SVGAGI. Deletions cut 0 bases from V and 2 bases from J, with 4 bases between. This CDR3 contains 13 residues. The CDR3 spells CASSYSVNTEAFF. CDR3 bases: TGTGCCAGCAGTTACTCGGTCAACACTGAAGCTTTCTTT.

This clone has a single count. This rearrangement joins TRBV5-1 to TRBJ1-1; D is unresolved. Germline CDR1 SGHRS, CDR2 YFSETQ. This CDR3 contains 13 residues. V lost 2 bases and J 2 bases, leaving 7 bases between the germline ends. CDR3 in DNA: TGCGCCAGCAGCTTTGGGCCCAACACTGAAGCTTTCTTT. This sequence encodes CASSFGPNTEAFF.

The rearrangement joins TRBV19 to TRBJ1-4, with D perhaps matching TRBD1 (5 bases). The CDR3 sequence is 14 residues long. Germline loops: CDR1 LNHDA, CDR2 SQIVND (reference sequence). Between the trimmed V and J ends, which lost 6 bases and 8 bases, there was a span of 16 bases. In DNA, the CDR3 is TGTGCCAGTAGCCTGTCCGGGGCAAGAGAAAAACTGTTTTTT. Its protein product is CASSLSGAREKLFF.

The rearrangement joins TRBV5-8 to TRBJ2-5; TRBD2 agrees at 14 bases. Germline values: CDR1 SGHTS, CDR2 YDEGEE. The V and J ends lost 2 bases and 4 bases, in that order; junction bases with no gene match: 10. CDR3 length equals 18 residues. CDR3 nucleotide sequence: TGTGCCAGCAGCTTCCAGCGACTAGCGGGGGGGCCGGGAGAGACCCAGTACTTC. The encoded protein is CASSFQRLAGGPGETQYF.

The chain couples TRBV2 to TRBJ1-1; the D gene is possibly TRBD1 (5 bases). The CDR3 contains 13 residues. CDR1 and CDR2 (germline): SNHLY, FYNNEI. V was shortened by 9 bases and J by 4 bases, with 15 bases between the two germline ends. DNA of the CDR3: TGTGCCAGTGGGGGGGATTTTGGCACTGAAGCTTTCTTT. Translating gives CASGGDFGTEAFF.

This chain links TRBV19 with TRBJ2-1; TRBD1 might be the D (5 bases). This CDR3 is 16 amino acids long. V gave up 0 bases and J gave up 2 bases, with 11 bases separating them. In germline, CDR1 is LNHDA, CDR2 SQIVND (reference sequence). CDR3 coding DNA: TGTGCCAGTAGTATAGAGGGGCAGAGGACCTACAATGAGCAGTTCTTC. Its translation: CASSIEGQRTYNEQFF.

This chain uses TRBV30 with TRBJ2-7; tentative D call: TRBD1 (5 bases). V was clipped by 2 bases and J by 2 bases, with 7 bases between them. CDR1 is GTSNPN, CDR2 SVGIG, per germline (reference sequence). The CDR3 is 12 amino acids. The CDR3 here is CAWSSTAYEQYF. The CDR3 DNA reads TGTGCCTGGAGTTCGACAGCCTACGAGCAGTACTTC.